This is a list of T cell receptor beta chains from one sample in a study of blood T cell repertoires in COVID-19. TCRdb keeps only in-frame clones here, not all; method: immunoSEQ multiplex PCR. Of about 240,000 clones listed, roughly 80% are singletons. The material sequenced was peripheral blood. The receptors shown here come from a woman aged 55-70 years with active or convalescent COVID-19. Each CDR3 is given with its conserved first and last residue. D genes are given only for firm matches. Clone size is given for some rows only: seen once, a few or many times, or a class if the clone is expanded.

j_call: TRBJ2-2; d_call: NA; clone_size: NA; v_call: TRBV19; cdr3_aa: CASSNTGTTGELFF; cdr3_nt: TGTGCCAGTAGTAACACAGGGACCACCGGGGAGCTGTTTTTT
j_call: TRBJ1-6; d_call: NA; clone_size: NA; v_call: TRBV10-3; cdr3_aa: CAINSGSGSPLHF; cdr3_nt: TGTGCCATCAATTCAGGGTCTGGTTCACCCCTCCACTTT
j_call: TRBJ2-5; d_call: TRBD2; clone_size: NA; v_call: TRBV4-2; cdr3_aa: CASSQDGVVAGRRETQYF; cdr3_nt: TGTGCCAGCAGCCAAGATGGGGTAGTAGCGGGGAGGCGAGAGACCCAGTACTTC
j_call: TRBJ1-2; d_call: NA; clone_size: NA; v_call: TRBV5-1; cdr3_aa: CASSQMTGTYGYTF; cdr3_nt: TGCGCCAGCAGCCAAATGACAGGAACCTATGGCTACACCTTC
j_call: TRBJ1-2; d_call: TRBD1; clone_size: NA; v_call: TRBV3-1/TRBV3-2; cdr3_aa: CASSQGQGGGYTF; cdr3_nt: TGTGCCAGCAGCCAAGGGCAGGGGGGCGGCTACACCTTC
j_call: TRBJ2-1; d_call: TRBD1; clone_size: NA; v_call: TRBV11-1; cdr3_aa: CASSTQGAYNEQFF; cdr3_nt: TGTGCCAGCAGTACACAGGGGGCCTACAATGAGCAGTTCTTC
j_call: TRBJ2-7; d_call: TRBD1; clone_size: NA; v_call: TRBV30; cdr3_aa: CAWSGPGTGGYEQYF; cdr3_nt: TGTGCCTGGAGTGGGCCCGGGACAGGGGGCTACGAGCAGTACTTC
j_call: TRBJ1-6; d_call: NA; clone_size: NA; v_call: TRBV5-4; cdr3_aa: CASSMTDGLLSSYNSPLHF; cdr3_nt: TGTGCCAGCAGCATGACAGATGGGCTACTGAGCTCCTATAATTCACCCCTCCACTTT
j_call: TRBJ2-1; d_call: TRBD1; clone_size: NA; v_call: TRBV9; cdr3_aa: CASSALQGAGNEQFF; cdr3_nt: TGTGCCAGCAGCGCCTTACAGGGGGCTGGGAATGAGCAGTTCTTC
j_call: TRBJ2-5; d_call: NA; clone_size: NA; v_call: TRBV3-1/TRBV3-2; cdr3_aa: CASSQGGLGGTQYF; cdr3_nt: TGTGCCAGCAGCCAGGGCGGACTAGGGGGGACCCAGTACTTC
j_call: TRBJ2-5; d_call: TRBD2; clone_size: NA; v_call: TRBV6-6; cdr3_aa: CASSQGGGGGWRETQYF; cdr3_nt: TGTGCCAGCAGTCAGGGCGGAGGCGGGGGGTGGAGAGAGACCCAGTACTTC
j_call: TRBJ2-5; d_call: TRBD2; clone_size: NA; v_call: TRBV9; cdr3_aa: CASSAGTRLSQETQYF; cdr3_nt: TGTGCCAGCAGCGCCGGGACTAGGTTGAGTCAAGAGACCCAGTACTTC
j_call: TRBJ2-6; d_call: NA; clone_size: NA; v_call: TRBV7-9; cdr3_aa: CASSPTGLTASGANVLTF; cdr3_nt: TGTGCCAGCAGCCCTACGGGACTCACAGCCTCTGGGGCCAACGTCCTGACTTTC
j_call: TRBJ2-5; d_call: TRBD2; clone_size: NA; v_call: TRBV5-8; cdr3_aa: CASSPSGGDPYQETQYF; cdr3_nt: TGTGCCAGCAGCCCTTCGGGGGGGGACCCGTACCAAGAGACCCAGTACTTC
j_call: TRBJ2-2; d_call: NA; clone_size: once; v_call: TRBV11-1; cdr3_aa: CASSPIQGSGELFF; cdr3_nt: TGTGCCAGCAGCCCAATCCAGGGGTCCGGGGAGCTGTTTTTT
j_call: TRBJ2-7; d_call: NA; clone_size: NA; v_call: TRBV5-1; cdr3_aa: CASSLDREGFWRQYF; cdr3_nt: TGCGCCAGCAGCTTGGACAGGGAGGGCTTTTGGCGGCAGTACTTC
j_call: TRBJ2-1; d_call: NA; clone_size: NA; v_call: TRBV27; cdr3_aa: CASSFLSQGNIYLFF; cdr3_nt: TGTGCCAGCAGTTTCCTAAGCCAGGGGAACATATACTTGTTCTTC
j_call: TRBJ2-5; d_call: NA; clone_size: NA; v_call: TRBV7-2; cdr3_aa: CASSLKSAGATDLETQYF; cdr3_nt: TGTGCCAGCAGCTTAAAGAGCGCGGGGGCGACGGATTTAGAGACCCAGTACTTC
j_call: TRBJ2-5; d_call: NA; clone_size: NA; v_call: TRBV7-3; cdr3_aa: CASSLNGGETQYF; cdr3_nt: TGTGCCAGCAGCTTAAACGGAGGAGAGACCCAGTACTTC
j_call: TRBJ1-6; d_call: TRBD1; clone_size: NA; v_call: TRBV6-5; cdr3_aa: CASRRDRGNSPLHF; cdr3_nt: TGTGCCAGTCGGAGGGACAGGGGAAATTCACCCCTCCACTTT
j_call: TRBJ1-5; d_call: NA; clone_size: NA; v_call: TRBV6-5; cdr3_aa: CASSYSQGRQPQHF; cdr3_nt: TGTGCCAGCAGTTACTCACAGGGTCGACAGCCCCAGCATTTT
j_call: TRBJ2-5; d_call: TRBD1; clone_size: NA; v_call: TRBV24-1; cdr3_aa: CATSDPNRGETQYF; cdr3_nt: TGTGCCACCAGTGACCCAAACAGGGGAGAGACCCAGTACTTC
j_call: TRBJ1-4; d_call: TRBD1; clone_size: few; v_call: TRBV4-3; cdr3_aa: CASSRADRGANEKLFF; cdr3_nt: TGCGCCAGCAGCCGCGCGGACAGGGGCGCTAATGAAAAACTGTTTTTT
j_call: TRBJ1-1; d_call: NA; clone_size: NA; v_call: TRBV4-1; cdr3_aa: CASSQDRTGLNTEAFF; cdr3_nt: TGCGCCAGCAGCCAAGATCGGACTGGCCTGAACACTGAAGCTTTCTTT
j_call: TRBJ2-1; d_call: TRBD1; clone_size: NA; v_call: TRBV6-1; cdr3_aa: CASGYRGSYNEQFF; cdr3_nt: TGTGCCAGCGGCTACAGGGGATCCTACAATGAGCAGTTCTTC
j_call: TRBJ1-6; d_call: NA; clone_size: NA; v_call: TRBV30; cdr3_aa: CAWSVRGGGNSPLHF; cdr3_nt: TGTGCCTGGAGTGTACGGGGTGGGGGGAATTCACCCCTCCACTTT
j_call: TRBJ2-1; d_call: TRBD2; clone_size: NA; v_call: TRBV15; cdr3_aa: CATSSASGTSGGLSYNEQFF; cdr3_nt: TGTGCCACCAGCAGTGCATCCGGGACTAGCGGGGGCCTATCCTACAATGAGCAGTTCTTC
j_call: TRBJ1-1; d_call: NA; clone_size: NA; v_call: TRBV11-2; cdr3_aa: CASSPLMNTEAFF; cdr3_nt: TGTGCCAGCAGCCCCTTAATGAACACTGAAGCTTTCTTT
j_call: TRBJ1-1; d_call: NA; clone_size: NA; v_call: TRBV5-1; cdr3_aa: CASSLRQVNTEAFF; cdr3_nt: TGCGCCAGCAGCTTGAGACAGGTCAACACTGAAGCTTTCTTT
j_call: TRBJ1-4; d_call: TRBD1; clone_size: NA; v_call: TRBV3-1/TRBV3-2; cdr3_aa: CASSQGQGNLREKLFF; cdr3_nt: TGTGCCAGCAGCCAAGGACAGGGAAATTTAAGGGAAAAACTGTTTTTT
j_call: TRBJ1-1; d_call: TRBD1; clone_size: NA; v_call: TRBV9; cdr3_aa: CASSPQGANTEAFF; cdr3_nt: TGTGCCAGCAGCCCCCAGGGGGCTAACACTGAAGCTTTCTTT
j_call: TRBJ1-2; d_call: NA; clone_size: NA; v_call: TRBV5-1; cdr3_aa: CASSFRPDSGGYTF; cdr3_nt: TGCGCCAGCAGCTTCCGGCCTGACTCTGGTGGCTACACCTTC
j_call: TRBJ1-1; d_call: TRBD1; clone_size: NA; v_call: TRBV27; cdr3_aa: CASSSTGGPFSEAFF; cdr3_nt: TGTGCCAGCAGTTCGACAGGGGGCCCTTTTTCGGAAGCTTTCTTT